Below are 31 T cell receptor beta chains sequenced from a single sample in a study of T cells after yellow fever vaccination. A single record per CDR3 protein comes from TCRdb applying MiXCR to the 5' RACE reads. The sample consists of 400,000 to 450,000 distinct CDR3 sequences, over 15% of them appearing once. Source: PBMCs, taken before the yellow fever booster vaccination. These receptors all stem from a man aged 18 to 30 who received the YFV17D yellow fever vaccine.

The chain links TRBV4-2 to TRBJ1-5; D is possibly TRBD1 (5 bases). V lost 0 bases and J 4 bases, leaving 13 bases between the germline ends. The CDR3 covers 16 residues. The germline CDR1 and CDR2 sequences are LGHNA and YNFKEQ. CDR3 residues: CASSQDSGNGNQPQHF. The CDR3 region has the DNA TGTGCCAGCAGCCAAGATTCAGGGAATGGTAATCAGCCCCAGCATTTT.

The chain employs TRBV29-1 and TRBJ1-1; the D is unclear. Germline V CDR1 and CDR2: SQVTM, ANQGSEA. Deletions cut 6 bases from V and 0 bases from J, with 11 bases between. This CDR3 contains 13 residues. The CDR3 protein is CSVELGLNTEAFF. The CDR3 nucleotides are TGCAGCGTGGAGCTTGGACTGAACACTGAAGCTTTCTTT.

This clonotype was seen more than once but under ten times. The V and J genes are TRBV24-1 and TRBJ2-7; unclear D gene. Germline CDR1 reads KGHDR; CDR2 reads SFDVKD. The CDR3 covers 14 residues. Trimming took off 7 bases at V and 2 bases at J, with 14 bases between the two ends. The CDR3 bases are TGTGCCACCAGACTACGTGGGGAAGCCTACGAGCAGTACTTC. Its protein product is CATRLRGEAYEQYF.

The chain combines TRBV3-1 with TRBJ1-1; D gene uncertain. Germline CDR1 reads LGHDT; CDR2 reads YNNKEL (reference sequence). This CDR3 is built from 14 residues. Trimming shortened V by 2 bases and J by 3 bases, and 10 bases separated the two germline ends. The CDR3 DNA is TGTGCCAGCAGCCAATTCGCGTCAGACACTGAAGCTTTCTTT. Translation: CASSQFASDTEAFF.

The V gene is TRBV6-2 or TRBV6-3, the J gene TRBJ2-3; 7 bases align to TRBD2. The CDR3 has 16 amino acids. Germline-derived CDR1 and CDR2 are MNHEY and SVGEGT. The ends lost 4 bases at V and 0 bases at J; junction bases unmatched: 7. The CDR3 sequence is CASSWVSAGSTDTQYF. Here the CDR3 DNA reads TGTGCCAGCAGTTGGGTTTCAGCGGGAAGCACAGATACGCAGTATTTT.

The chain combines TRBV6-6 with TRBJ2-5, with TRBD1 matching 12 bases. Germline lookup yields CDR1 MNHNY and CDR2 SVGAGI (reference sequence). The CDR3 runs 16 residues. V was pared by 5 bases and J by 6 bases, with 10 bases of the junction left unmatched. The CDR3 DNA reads TGTGCCAGCAGTCCCCTGGGGACAGGGGGCTTTAAGACCCAGTACTTC. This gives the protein CASSPLGTGGFKTQYF.

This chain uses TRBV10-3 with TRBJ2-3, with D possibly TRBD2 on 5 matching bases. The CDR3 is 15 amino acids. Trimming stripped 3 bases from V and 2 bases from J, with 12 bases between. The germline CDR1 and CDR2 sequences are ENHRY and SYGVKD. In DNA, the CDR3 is TGTGCCATCAGTGATTTCGGGGTTATCACAGATACGCAGTATTTT. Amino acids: CAISDFGVITDTQYF.

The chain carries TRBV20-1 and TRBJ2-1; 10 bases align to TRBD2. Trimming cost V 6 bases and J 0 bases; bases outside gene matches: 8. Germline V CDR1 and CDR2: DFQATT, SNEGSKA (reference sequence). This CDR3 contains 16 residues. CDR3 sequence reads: CSAPSGGDFSYNEQFF. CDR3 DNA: TGCAGTGCCCCTAGCGGGGGAGATTTCTCCTACAATGAGCAGTTCTTC.

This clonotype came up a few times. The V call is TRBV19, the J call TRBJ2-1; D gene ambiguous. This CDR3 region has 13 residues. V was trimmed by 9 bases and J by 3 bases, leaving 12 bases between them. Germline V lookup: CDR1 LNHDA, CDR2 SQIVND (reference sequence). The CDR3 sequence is CASRESSYNEQFF. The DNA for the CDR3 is TGTGCCAGCAGAGAGAGCAGCTACAATGAGCAGTTCTTC. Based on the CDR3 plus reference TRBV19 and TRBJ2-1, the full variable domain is DGGITQSPKYLFRKEGQNVTLSCEQNLNHDAMYWYRQDPGQGLRLIYYSQIVNDFQKGDIAEGYSVSREKKESFPLTVTSAQKNPTAFYLCASRESSYNEQFFGPGTRLTVL.

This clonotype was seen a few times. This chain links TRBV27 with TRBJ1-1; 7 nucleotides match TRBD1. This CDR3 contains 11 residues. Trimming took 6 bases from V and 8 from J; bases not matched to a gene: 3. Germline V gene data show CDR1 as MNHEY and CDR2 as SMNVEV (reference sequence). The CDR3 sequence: CASRTTGEAFF. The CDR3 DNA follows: TGTGCCAGCAGAACGACAGGGGAAGCTTTCTTT.

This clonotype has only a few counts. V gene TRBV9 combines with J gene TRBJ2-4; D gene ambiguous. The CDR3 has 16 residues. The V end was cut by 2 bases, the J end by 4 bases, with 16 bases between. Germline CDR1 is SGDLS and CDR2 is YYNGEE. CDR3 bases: TGTGCCAGCAGCGTGGGTCCTGGGCACGAGAAAAACATTCAGTACTTC. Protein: CASSVGPGHEKNIQYF.

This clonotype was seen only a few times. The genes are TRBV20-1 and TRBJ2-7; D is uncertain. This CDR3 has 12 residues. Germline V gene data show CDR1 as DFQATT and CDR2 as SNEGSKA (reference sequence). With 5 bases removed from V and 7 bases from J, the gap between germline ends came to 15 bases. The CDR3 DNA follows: TGCAGTGCTGCTTGGACCCATCTGGAGCAGTACTTC. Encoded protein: CSAAWTHLEQYF.

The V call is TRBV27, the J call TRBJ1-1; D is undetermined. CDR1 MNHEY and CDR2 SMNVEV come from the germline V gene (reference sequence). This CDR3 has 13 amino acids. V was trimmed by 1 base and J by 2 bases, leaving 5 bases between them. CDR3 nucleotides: TGTGCCAGCAGTTTATGGCGAAACACTGAAGCTTTCTTT. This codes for CASSLWRNTEAFF.

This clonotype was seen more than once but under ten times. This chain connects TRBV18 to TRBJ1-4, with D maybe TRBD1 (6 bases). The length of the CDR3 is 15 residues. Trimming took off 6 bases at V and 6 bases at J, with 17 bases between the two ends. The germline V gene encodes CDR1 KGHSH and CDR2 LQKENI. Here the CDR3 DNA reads TGTGCCAGCTCCTCAACGACAGGAGGAGATGAAAAACTGTTTTTT. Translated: CASSSTTGGDEKLFF.

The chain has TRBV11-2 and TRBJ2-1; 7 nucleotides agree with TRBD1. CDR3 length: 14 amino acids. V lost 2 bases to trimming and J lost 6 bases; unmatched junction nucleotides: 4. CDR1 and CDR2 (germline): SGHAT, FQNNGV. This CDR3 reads CASSLMGQLNEQFF. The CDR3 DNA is TGTGCCAGCAGCTTAATGGGACAGCTCAATGAGCAGTTCTTC. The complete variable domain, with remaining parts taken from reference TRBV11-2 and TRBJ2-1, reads EAGVAQSPRYKIIEKRQSVAFWCNPISGHATLYWYQQILGQGPKLLIQFQNNGVVDDSQLPKDRFSAERLKGVDSTLKIQPAKLEDSAVYLCASSLMGQLNEQFFGPGTRLTVL.

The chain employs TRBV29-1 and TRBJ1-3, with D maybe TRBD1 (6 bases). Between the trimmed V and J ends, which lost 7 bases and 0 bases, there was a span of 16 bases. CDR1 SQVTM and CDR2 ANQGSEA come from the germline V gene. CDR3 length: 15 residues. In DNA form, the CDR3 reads TGCAGCGCCGTGGGGGGGGCCCACTCTGGAAACACCATATATTTT. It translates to CSAVGGAHSGNTIYF.

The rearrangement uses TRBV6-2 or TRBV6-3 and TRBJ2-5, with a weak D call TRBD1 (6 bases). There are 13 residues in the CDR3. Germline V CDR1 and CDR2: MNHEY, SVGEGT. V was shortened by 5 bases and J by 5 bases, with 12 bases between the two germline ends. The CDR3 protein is CASSIQGHETQYF. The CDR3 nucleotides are TGTGCCAGCAGTATACAGGGACACGAGACCCAGTACTTC.

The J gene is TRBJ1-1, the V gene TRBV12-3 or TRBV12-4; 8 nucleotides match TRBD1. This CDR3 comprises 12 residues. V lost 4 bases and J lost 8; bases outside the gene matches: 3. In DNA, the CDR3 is TGTGCCAGCAGTTCAGGGGGCTCCGAAGCTTTCTTT. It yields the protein CASSSGGSEAFF.

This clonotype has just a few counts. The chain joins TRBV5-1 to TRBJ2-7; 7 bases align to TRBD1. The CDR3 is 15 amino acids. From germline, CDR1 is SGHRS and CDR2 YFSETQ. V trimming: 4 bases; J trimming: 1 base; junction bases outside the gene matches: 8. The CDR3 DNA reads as TGCGCCAGCAGCAGCGTACCGGGACAGTCCTACGAGCAGTACTTC. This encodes CASSSVPGQSYEQYF.

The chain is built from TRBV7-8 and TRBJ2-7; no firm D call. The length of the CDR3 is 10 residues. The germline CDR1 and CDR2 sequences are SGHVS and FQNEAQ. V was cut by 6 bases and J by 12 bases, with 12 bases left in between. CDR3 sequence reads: CASSPRMPYF. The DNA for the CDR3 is TGTGCCAGCAGTCCGCGCATGCCGTACTTC.

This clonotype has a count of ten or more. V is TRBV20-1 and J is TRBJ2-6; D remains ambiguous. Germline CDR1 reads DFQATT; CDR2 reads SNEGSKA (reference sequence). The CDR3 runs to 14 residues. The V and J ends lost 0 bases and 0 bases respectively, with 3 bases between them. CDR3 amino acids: CSAREGSGANVLTF. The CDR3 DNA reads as TGCAGTGCTAGAGAGGGCTCTGGGGCCAACGTCCTGACTTTC.

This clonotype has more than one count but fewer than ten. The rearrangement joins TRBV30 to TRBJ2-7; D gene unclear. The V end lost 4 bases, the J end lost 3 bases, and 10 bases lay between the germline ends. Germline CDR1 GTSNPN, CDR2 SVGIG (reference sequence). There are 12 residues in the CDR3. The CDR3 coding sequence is TGTGCCTGGAACAGAGGCAACTACGAGCAGTACTTC. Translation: CAWNRGNYEQYF.

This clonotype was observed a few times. For the CDR3, the DNA is TGCAGTGCTGCCCGGGACACCTACGCCAATGAGCAGTTCTTC. Encoded protein: CSAARDTYANEQFF. The chain uses TRBV20-1 and TRBJ2-1; D might be TRBD1 (6 bases). The CDR3 covers 14 residues. The germline V gene has CDR1 DFQATT and CDR2 SNEGSKA (reference sequence). V was shortened by 5 bases and J by 6 bases, with 17 bases between the two germline ends.

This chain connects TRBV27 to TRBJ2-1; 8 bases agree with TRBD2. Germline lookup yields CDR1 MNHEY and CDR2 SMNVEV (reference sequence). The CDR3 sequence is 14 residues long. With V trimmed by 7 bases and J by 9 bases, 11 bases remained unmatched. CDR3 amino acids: CASKGLGGIGEQFF. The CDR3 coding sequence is TGTGCCAGCAAGGGACTAGGGGGGATAGGTGAGCAGTTCTTC.

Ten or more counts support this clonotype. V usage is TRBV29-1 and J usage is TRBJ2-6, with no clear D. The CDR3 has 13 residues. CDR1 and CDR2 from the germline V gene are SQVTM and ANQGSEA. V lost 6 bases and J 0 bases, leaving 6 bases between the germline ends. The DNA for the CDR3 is TGCAGCGTGGCTTTCTCTGGGGCCAACGTCCTGACTTTC. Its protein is CSVAFSGANVLTF. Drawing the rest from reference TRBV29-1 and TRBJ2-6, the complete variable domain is SAVISQKPSRDICQRGTSLTIQCQVDSQVTMMFWYRQQPGQSLTLIATANQGSEATYESGFVIDKFPISRPNLTFSTLTVSNMSPEDSSIYLCSVAFSGANVLTFGAGSRLTVL.

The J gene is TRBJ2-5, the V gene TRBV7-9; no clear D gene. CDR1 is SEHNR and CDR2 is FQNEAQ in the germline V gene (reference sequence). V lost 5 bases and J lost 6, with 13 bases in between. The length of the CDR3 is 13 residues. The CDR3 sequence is CASSPILTKTQYF. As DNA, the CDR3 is TGTGCCAGCAGCCCCATACTGACGAAGACCCAGTACTTC. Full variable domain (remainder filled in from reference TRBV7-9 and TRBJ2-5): DTGVSQNPRHKITKRGQNVTFRCDPISEHNRLYWYRQTLGQGPEFLTYFQNEAQLEKSRLLSDRFSAERPKGSFSTLEIQRTEQGDSAMYLCASSPILTKTQYFGPGTRLLVL.

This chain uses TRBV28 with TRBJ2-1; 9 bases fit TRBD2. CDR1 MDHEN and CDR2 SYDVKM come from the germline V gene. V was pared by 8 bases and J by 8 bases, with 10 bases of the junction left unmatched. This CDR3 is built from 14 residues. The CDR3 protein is CASSSQTSGYEQFF. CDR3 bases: TGTGCCAGCTCTTCTCAGACTAGCGGCTATGAGCAGTTCTTC.

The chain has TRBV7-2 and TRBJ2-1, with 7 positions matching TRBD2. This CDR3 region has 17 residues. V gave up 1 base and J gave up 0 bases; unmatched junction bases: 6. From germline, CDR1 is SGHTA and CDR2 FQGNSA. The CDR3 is CASSLVGGGNSYNEQFF. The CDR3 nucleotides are TGTGCCAGCAGCTTAGTGGGCGGGGGTAACTCCTACAATGAGCAGTTCTTC.

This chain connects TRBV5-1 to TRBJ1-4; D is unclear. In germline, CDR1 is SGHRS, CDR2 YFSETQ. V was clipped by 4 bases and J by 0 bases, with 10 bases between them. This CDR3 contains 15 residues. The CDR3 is CASSPVDSTNEKLFF. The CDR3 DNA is TGCGCCAGCAGCCCCGTAGACTCAACTAATGAAAAACTGTTTTTT.

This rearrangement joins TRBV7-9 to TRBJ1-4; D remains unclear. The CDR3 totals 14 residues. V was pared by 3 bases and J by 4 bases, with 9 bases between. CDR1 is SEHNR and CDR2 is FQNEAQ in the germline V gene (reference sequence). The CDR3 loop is CASSFAGVNEKLFF. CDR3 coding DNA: TGTGCCAGCAGCTTCGCCGGAGTTAATGAAAAACTGTTTTTT.

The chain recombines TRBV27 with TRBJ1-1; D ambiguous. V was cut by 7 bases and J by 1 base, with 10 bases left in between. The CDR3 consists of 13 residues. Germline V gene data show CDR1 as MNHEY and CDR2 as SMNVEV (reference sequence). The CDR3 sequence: CASTGWGNTEAFF. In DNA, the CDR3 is TGTGCCAGCACGGGATGGGGGAACACTGAAGCTTTCTTT.